Listed below are T cell receptor beta chains from one sample, sequenced in a study of vaccination and CD4 T cells after COVID-19. No antigen has been assigned to these receptors. One entry per CDR3 protein results from TCRdb running MiXCR on the PCR reads. Among over 15,000 distinct CDR3 sequences, 43% were seen once, and the ten largest hold approximately 6%. The sample consisted of CD4+ T cells from blood, cultured in vitro, taken before SARS-CoV-2 vaccination. The source is a human donor who had recovered from COVID-19. CDR3s include the opening cysteine and the closing phenylalanine or tryptophan. The D gene is left open where the match is weak. Expanded clones get a size class; other rows say once, few or many, or leave the size out.

>NA|TRBV6-5|16|NA|TRBJ1-2
CASSYPRFGGTYGYTF
TGTGCCAGCAGTTATCCCCGATTCGGGGGTACCTATGGCTACACCTTC
>TRBD1|TRBV5-4|14|NA|TRBJ2-3
CASSRGQGLDTQYF
TGTGCCAGCAGTAGGGGACAGGGGCTGGATACGCAGTATTTT
>TRBD1|TRBV27|15|NA|TRBJ1-4
CASSPQGAYNEKLFF
TGTGCCAGCAGTCCACAGGGGGCCTATAATGAAAAACTGTTTTTT
>NA|TRBV10-3|13|NA|TRBJ1-2
CATRTETNYGYTF
TGTGCCACTCGGACAGAAACTAACTATGGCTACACCTTC
>TRBD1|TRBV28|12|NA|TRBJ1-1
CASRTGGTEAFF
TGTGCCAGCCGGACAGGGGGCACTGAAGCTTTCTTT
>NA|TRBV7-9|15|NA|TRBJ1-1
CASSLSSRSHTEAFF
TGTGCCAGCAGCTTATCCTCTCGGTCACACACTGAAGCTTTCTTT
>NA|TRBV6-1|17|NA|TRBJ1-3
CASNSRGNRNSGNTIYF
TGTGCCAGCAATTCAAGGGGGAACAGGAACTCTGGAAACACCATATATTTT
>TRBD2|TRBV5-1|15|NA|TRBJ2-7
CASSPIPGTSAEQYF
TGCGCCAGCAGCCCGATACCCGGGACTAGCGCCGAGCAGTACTTC
>NA|TRBV24-1|12|NA|TRBJ1-6
CATSDGNSPLHF
TGTGCCACCAGTGATGGGAATTCACCCCTCCACTTT
>TRBD2|TRBV11-3|17|few|TRBJ2-2
CASSAPTGRAHTGELFF
TGTGCCAGCAGCGCCCCTACGGGGAGGGCCCACACCGGGGAGCTGTTTTTT
>NA|TRBV19|14|NA|TRBJ1-1
CASTRNNRGTEAFF
TGTGCCAGTACCCGCAATAACCGGGGGACTGAAGCTTTCTTT
>NA|TRBV6-1|14|NA|TRBJ2-7
CASRGSLSSYEQYF
TGTGCCAGCAGAGGGAGCCTAAGCTCCTACGAGCAGTACTTC
>NA|TRBV19|14|few|TRBJ1-5
CASSQSGGDQPQHF
TGTGCCAGTTCCCAAAGCGGGGGAGATCAGCCCCAGCATTTT
>NA|TRBV4-2|20|NA|TRBJ1-2
CASSQESGSRPSMSNYSYTF
TGTGCCAGCAGCCAAGAATCCGGCAGCCGTCCCTCAATGTCCAACTATAGCTACACCTTC
>NA|TRBV19|13|NA|TRBJ1-2
CASSMVGGIGYTF
TGTGCCAGTAGTATGGTGGGAGGGATCGGCTACACCTTC
>NA|TRBV7-3|15|NA|TRBJ2-7
CASSLMADLSYEQYF
TGTGCCAGCAGCCTGATGGCGGACCTCTCCTACGAGCAGTACTTC
>NA|TRBV6-2/TRBV6-3|14|medium-sized|TRBJ2-3
CASSSDTSTDTQYF
TGTGCCAGCAGTTCGGACACCAGCACAGATACGCAGTATTTT
>TRBD1|TRBV24-1|15|NA|TRBJ2-2
CATSDPTGTTGELFF
TGTGCCACCAGTGACCCGACAGGGACCACCGGGGAGCTGTTTTTT
>NA|TRBV25-1|14|few|TRBJ1-3
CASSGRDPGNTIYF
TGTGCCAGCAGTGGCCGGGATCCTGGAAACACCATATATTTT
>TRBD2|TRBV4-2|14|NA|TRBJ2-3
CASRGLAVTDTQYF
TGTGCCAGCAGAGGACTAGCGGTCACAGATACGCAGTATTTT
>NA|TRBV7-3|13|once|TRBJ2-3
CASSSLVGDTQYF
TGTGCCAGCAGCTCCCTAGTAGGAGATACGCAGTATTTT
>NA|TRBV2|15|NA|TRBJ1-2
CASSSLRPANYGYTF
TGTGCCAGCAGCTCCTTGCGTCCAGCTAACTATGGCTACACCTTC
>NA|TRBV7-3|16|NA|TRBJ2-2
CASSLSLAEGTGELFF
TGTGCCAGCAGCTTAAGCCTAGCCGAAGGCACCGGGGAGCTGTTTTTT
>NA|TRBV19|14|NA|TRBJ1-1
CAARGDVPNTEAFF
TGTGCCGCGAGGGGGGACGTCCCGAACACTGAAGCTTTCTTT
>NA|TRBV29-1|14|NA|TRBJ2-5
CSVVVTGGGETQYF
TGCAGCGTCGTAGTGACTGGAGGAGGCGAGACCCAGTACTTC
>NA|TRBV30|14|NA|TRBJ1-1
CAWSTFLGYTEAFF
TGTGCCTGGAGTACCTTTTTGGGTTACACTGAAGCTTTCTTT
>TRBD2|TRBV7-2|14|few|TRBJ2-3
CASSPQRGTDTQYF
TGTGCCAGCAGCCCCCAGCGGGGAACAGATACGCAGTATTTT
>TRBD1|TRBV7-6|16|few|TRBJ2-3
CASSLVQGASTDTQYF
TGTGCCAGCAGCTTAGTACAGGGGGCCTCCACAGATACGCAGTATTTT
>TRBD1|TRBV20-1|14|NA|TRBJ2-7
CSAREGQGAFEQYF
TGCAGTGCTAGAGAAGGGCAGGGGGCGTTTGAGCAGTACTTC
>NA|TRBV7-2|15|NA|TRBJ1-5
CASSLVPGQGQPQHF
TGTGCCAGCAGCTTGGTACCAGGGCAGGGACAGCCCCAGCATTTT
>NA|TRBV2|15|once|TRBJ2-3
CASTLLTRSTDTQYF
TGTGCCAGCACCCTACTGACACGGAGCACAGATACGCAGTATTTT
>NA|TRBV5-4|13|NA|TRBJ1-2
CASSFEVGYGYTF
TGTGCCAGCAGCTTTGAGGTGGGCTATGGCTACACCTTC
>TRBD1|TRBV28|15|NA|TRBJ2-1
CASSLSGQVDNEQFF
TGTGCCAGCAGTTTATCGGGACAGGTCGACAATGAGCAGTTCTTC
>NA|TRBV6-5|12|few|TRBJ2-3
CASSYQGHTQYF
TGTGCCAGCAGTTACCAGGGGCATACGCAGTATTTT
>TRBD1|TRBV6-5|14|NA|TRBJ2-7
CASSYMGQGYEQYF
TGTGCCAGCAGTTACATGGGACAGGGCTACGAGCAGTACTTC
>TRBD1|TRBV6-2/TRBV6-3|16|NA|TRBJ2-3
CASSPQGAEGSDTQYF
TGTGCCAGCAGCCCACAGGGGGCCGAAGGATCAGATACGCAGTATTTT
>TRBD1|TRBV19|15|few|TRBJ1-6
CASSITGVKNSPLHF
TGTGCCAGTAGTATAACAGGGGTTAAAAATTCACCCCTCCACTTT
>NA|TRBV20-1|15|once|TRBJ2-5
CSARDAVGPQETQYF
TGCAGTGCTAGAGATGCAGTAGGCCCACAAGAGACCCAGTACTTC
>NA|TRBV19|14|NA|TRBJ1-5
CASSSVRGNQPQHF
TGTGCCAGTAGTTCCGTACGGGGAAATCAGCCCCAGCATTTT
>TRBD1|TRBV11-2|12|NA|TRBJ2-7
CASSLAQGEQYF
TGTGCCAGCAGCTTAGCACAGGGGGAGCAGTACTTC
>TRBD2|TRBV19|17|NA|TRBJ2-1
CASSMNSGLDIYNEQFF
TGTGCCAGTAGTATGAACTCCGGACTAGACATTTACAATGAGCAGTTCTTC